These 27 T cell receptor beta chains were sequenced from one sample in a study of T cell repertoires in cytomegalovirus infection. No antigen is known for these receptors. Using its own MiXCR run on the reads, TCRdb lists one record per CDR3 protein. The table includes around 430,000 distinct CDR3 sequences, 40% to 50% detected once. The sequences come from cultured PBMCs, collected from culture after CMV antigen stimulation. The receptors derive from a human donor in good health (CMV status not recorded). Some clones in this sample may be carry-over from other donors' samples.

This clonotype was picked up a small number of times. This rearrangement joins TRBV7-2 to TRBJ2-7; 11 bases align to TRBD2. This CDR3 region has 18 residues. The junction had 10 bases not matched to a gene; V was cut back by 1 base and J by 2 bases. CDR1 is SGHTA, CDR2 FQGNSA, per germline. The CDR3 here is CASSLVKSLAGGAYEQYF. The CDR3 DNA is TGTGCCAGCAGCTTAGTTAAGAGTCTAGCGGGAGGTGCCTACGAGCAGTACTTC. Complete variable domain (other parts from reference TRBV7-2 and TRBJ2-7): GAGVSQSPSNKVTEKGKDVELRCDPISGHTALYWYRQSLGQGLEFLIYFQGNSAPDKSGLPSDRFSAERTGGSVSTLTIQRTQQEDSAVYLCASSLVKSLAGGAYEQYFGPGTRLTVT.

The chain is built from TRBV2 and TRBJ2-4; maybe TRBD2 (6 bases). V was clipped by 2 bases and J by 3 bases, with 8 bases between them. Germline CDR1 reads SNHLY; CDR2 reads FYNNEI. The CDR3 loop spans 14 amino acids. This CDR3 is CASSERGGKNIQYF. In DNA, the CDR3 is TGTGCCAGCAGTGAACGGGGAGGCAAAAACATTCAGTACTTC. The whole variable domain, filled in from reference TRBV2 and TRBJ2-4, reads EPEVTQTPSHQVTQMGQEVILRCVPISNHLYFYWYRQILGQKVEFLVSFYNNEISEKSEIFDDQFSVERPDGSNFTLKIRSTKLEDSAMYFCASSERGGKNIQYFGAGTRLSVL.

The sample holds a few counts of this clonotype. The J gene is TRBJ2-3, the V gene TRBV7-9, with 9 bases identical to TRBD2. CDR1 and CDR2 from the germline V gene are SEHNR and FQNEAQ (reference sequence). The CDR3 is made up of 17 amino acids. Losses at the gene ends were 1 base for V and 2 bases for J; bases not matched to a gene: 7. The CDR3 DNA is TGTGCCAGCAGCTTAGTGCAGACTAGCGGTAACACAGATACGCAGTATTTT. The encoded protein is CASSLVQTSGNTDTQYF.

This chain uses TRBV7-2 with TRBJ2-3, with 7 nucleotides matching TRBD2. CDR1 is SGHTA, CDR2 FQGNSA, per germline. V shed 6 bases, J shed 3 bases, and the junction held 9 bases outside the gene matches. The CDR3 covers 15 residues. DNA of the CDR3: TGTGCCAGCAGATCGAGCCGGGGGGTTACAGATACGCAGTATTTT. Residues: CASRSSRGVTDTQYF.

The V gene is TRBV5-1, the J gene TRBJ2-2; a weak D match, TRBD1 (6 bases). Germline assignment: CDR1 SGHRS and CDR2 YFSETQ. The CDR3 has 17 residues. Trimming pared 3 bases from V and 2 bases from J, leaving 17 bases between. The CDR3 reads CASSYAPGTPNTGELFF. In DNA, the CDR3 is TGCGCCAGCAGCTACGCCCCCGGGACACCAAACACCGGGGAGCTGTTTTTT.

The chain recombines TRBV4-3 with TRBJ2-2; D is unresolved. This CDR3 has 12 amino acids. Trimming removed 3 bases at V and 7 bases at J, with 6 bases between. CDR1 is LGHNA and CDR2 is YSLEER in the germline V gene. The DNA of the CDR3 is TGCGCCAGCAGCCATGGAAACGGGGAGCTGTTTTTT. Protein sequence: CASSHGNGELFF.

The count of this clonotype is one. The chain joins TRBV7-2 to TRBJ2-7, with unresolved D. The germline V gene has CDR1 SGHTA and CDR2 FQGNSA. V was cut by 5 bases and J by 2 bases, with 16 bases left in between. The CDR3 loop spans 15 amino acids. This CDR3 reads CASSPSGPTTYEQYF. CDR3 in DNA: TGTGCCAGCAGCCCGTCCGGGCCGACAACCTACGAGCAGTACTTC.

This clonotype was seen more than once but under ten times. V usage is TRBV7-6 and J usage is TRBJ2-7, with 8 nucleotides matching TRBD1. Germline V gene data show CDR1 as SGHVS and CDR2 as FNYEAQ. The CDR3 is made up of 15 amino acids. J lost 5 bases, V lost 5 bases, and 11 bases had no gene match. The CDR3 loop reads CASSRTDRVGNEQYF. The CDR3 DNA is TGTGCCAGCAGCCGAACGGACAGGGTTGGGAACGAGCAGTACTTC.

The chain joins TRBV6-6 to TRBJ2-2; D call uncertain. The germline V gene encodes CDR1 MNHNY and CDR2 SVGAGI (reference sequence). The length of the CDR3 is 17 residues. With 0 bases removed from V and 5 bases from J, the gap between germline ends came to 16 bases. As DNA, the CDR3 is TGTGCCAGCAGTTACTCGATTGGTAGGGTTGGTACCGGGGAGCTGTTTTTT. Translation: CASSYSIGRVGTGELFF.

The chain couples TRBV27 to TRBJ2-2; 9 bases fit TRBD1. In germline, CDR1 is MNHEY, CDR2 SMNVEV (reference sequence). V trimming: 3 bases; J trimming: 9 bases; junction bases outside the gene matches: 2. The CDR3 runs to 13 residues. The CDR3 reads CASSLTGGRELFF. The CDR3 DNA is TGTGCCAGCAGTTTGACAGGGGGGCGGGAGCTGTTTTTT.

This clonotype was detected only a few times. The chain links TRBV11-2 to TRBJ2-1; 8 bases fit TRBD2. The CDR3 contains 18 residues. The V segment lost 6 bases and the J segment 5 bases; nucleotides outside the gene matches: 18. The germline gives CDR1 SGHAT, CDR2 FQNNGV. The CDR3 here is CASSSGDLSSGVNNEQFF. The CDR3 nucleotides read TGTGCCAGCAGTAGTGGGGACCTCAGTAGCGGGGTAAACAATGAGCAGTTCTTC.

This chain uses TRBV7-6 with TRBJ2-2; weak D call: TRBD2 (5 bases). The germline V gene has CDR1 SGHVS and CDR2 FNYEAQ. V was clipped by 1 base and J by 5 bases, with 14 bases between them. The CDR3 has 16 amino acids. The CDR3 is CASSLVRGEETGELFF. The CDR3 DNA is TGTGCCAGCAGCTTAGTTCGGGGAGAGGAGACCGGGGAGCTGTTTTTT.

This clonotype was counted a few times. The chain uses TRBV7-2 and TRBJ2-3; D is unresolved. CDR1 and CDR2 (germline): SGHTA, FQGNSA. Trimming left V 6 bases short and J 5 bases short, with 12 bases between. The CDR3 totals 13 residues. CDR3 in DNA: TGTGCCAGCAGTCTCCGGGCTCGAGATACGCAGTATTTT. Amino acid sequence: CASSLRARDTQYF.

J is TRBJ2-3 and V is TRBV19; perhaps TRBD2 as D (6 bases). V shed 8 bases and J shed 4 bases, with 16 bases lying between them. This CDR3 has 14 amino acids. Germline V gene sequence: CDR1 LNHDA, CDR2 SQIVND (reference sequence). In nucleotides, the CDR3 is TGTGCCAGTGCCGCAGGGTCGGGGGCAGATACGCAGTATTTT. It translates to CASAAGSGADTQYF.

This chain links TRBV11-2 with TRBJ2-1; D unclear. CDR3 size: 15 residues. V gave up 8 bases and J gave up 4 bases, with 18 bases separating them. Germline CDR1 is SGHAT and CDR2 is FQNNGV. CDR3 sequence reads: CASARAALEYNEQFF. The DNA for the CDR3 is TGTGCCAGCGCTCGAGCTGCCTTGGAGTACAATGAGCAGTTCTTC.

The gene calls are TRBV7-6 and TRBJ2-5; TRBD2 matches at 7 bases. Germline assignment: CDR1 SGHVS and CDR2 FNYEAQ. This CDR3 is built from 14 residues. The trim removed 5 bases at V and 4 bases at J, leaving 7 bases unmatched. CDR3 amino acids: CASSPKGGGETQYF. Written as DNA, the CDR3 is TGTGCCAGCAGCCCCAAAGGCGGGGGAGAGACCCAGTACTTC.

This chain's CDR3 is CASSPTSGEGWWANVLTF. Written as DNA, the CDR3 is TGTGCCAGCAGCCCAACTAGCGGAGAGGGATGGTGGGCCAACGTCCTGACTTTC. The gene calls are TRBV6-1 and TRBJ2-6; TRBD2 matches 8 bases. The junction had 15 bases not matched to a gene; V was cut back by 6 bases and J by 5 bases. Looked up from germline, CDR1 is MNHNS and CDR2 is SASEGT. The CDR3 totals 18 residues.

The table lists this clonotype with a few counts. The chain joins TRBV7-8 to TRBJ1-1, with TRBD1 matching 8 bases. CDR1 and CDR2 (germline): SGHVS, FQNEAQ. V dropped 4 bases and J dropped 0; count of bases not matched to a gene: 4. The CDR3 consists of 15 residues. The chain's CDR3 is CASSSRTGMNTEAFF. The CDR3 coding sequence is TGTGCCAGCAGCTCCCGGACAGGGATGAACACTGAAGCTTTCTTT.

This chain links TRBV7-9 with TRBJ2-5; perhaps TRBD1 as D (8 bases). The V gene's germline CDR1 is SEHNR and CDR2 FQNEAQ (reference sequence). CDR3 size: 18 residues. V lost 9 bases and J lost 5, with 31 bases in between. CDR3 coding DNA: TGTGCCAGACGGGGGGACAGGATGATCTGGCCCAAGTCGGAGACCCAGTACTTC. This translates into CARRGDRMIWPKSETQYF.

The chain uses TRBV7-8 and TRBJ2-3; D perhaps matches TRBD2 (5 bases). The CDR3 loop spans 11 amino acids. Trimming left V 6 bases short and J 6 bases short, with 7 bases between. The germline V gene encodes CDR1 SGHVS and CDR2 FQNEAQ. The chain's CDR3 is CASRSGDTQYF. The CDR3 nucleotides are TGTGCCAGCAGATCGGGGGATACGCAGTATTTT.

V usage is TRBV7-2 and J usage is TRBJ1-1, with D perhaps TRBD1 (5 bases). CDR1 is SGHTA and CDR2 is FQGNSA in the germline V gene. Trimming removed 3 bases from V and 7 bases from J, with 15 bases in between. The CDR3 sequence is 14 residues long. The CDR3 here is CASSFQARGNEAFF. In DNA, the CDR3 is TGTGCCAGCAGCTTCCAAGCAAGGGGTAATGAAGCTTTCTTT.

The chain combines TRBV20-1 with TRBJ2-3, with 8 nucleotides matching TRBD2. The J segment lost 3 bases and the V segment lost 0 bases, leaving 8 bases of the junction unmatched. From germline, CDR1 is DFQATT and CDR2 SNEGSKA (reference sequence). CDR3 size: 16 residues. The CDR3, as DNA: TGCAGTGCTAGAGAGAGCGGGAGTGGAGGTACAGATACGCAGTATTTT. Protein: CSARESGSGGTDTQYF.

This chain joins TRBV19 and TRBJ2-7, with 9 bases matching TRBD2. Losses at the gene ends were 5 bases for V and 5 bases for J; bases not matched to a gene: 4. The germline CDR1 and CDR2 sequences are LNHDA and SQIVND (reference sequence). This CDR3 has 13 residues. CDR3 loop: CASSPRTSDEQYF. CDR3 bases: TGTGCCAGTAGTCCGCGGACTAGCGACGAGCAGTACTTC.

About this clonotype: Germline is not matched at one junction end, which may reflect a read error. The V and J genes are TRBV27 and TRBJ2-7, with a tentative D call TRBD2 (6 bases). The CDR3 loop spans 13 amino acids. CDR1 is MNHEY and CDR2 is SMNVEV in the germline V gene (reference sequence). The CDR3 here is CACSFGSGGEQYF. CDR3 bases: TGTGCCTGCAGTTTTGGGTCCGGGGGCGAGCAGTACTTC.

The sample holds a few counts of this clonotype. The chain has TRBV7-2 and TRBJ2-7, with D uncertain. CDR1 SGHTA and CDR2 FQGNSA come from the germline V gene. The CDR3 covers 12 residues. V lost 5 bases to trimming and J lost 2 bases, with 7 bases between them. CDR3 in amino acids: CASSPVAYEQYF. The CDR3 DNA sequence: TGTGCCAGCAGCCCCGTGGCCTACGAGCAGTACTTC.

The genes are TRBV12-3 or TRBV12-4 and TRBJ2-1; maybe TRBD2 (5 bases). The ends were cut back, 5 bases at V and 3 bases at J, with 5 bases in the middle. The CDR3 spans 12 residues. CDR3 protein: CASSDYYNEQFF. The CDR3 nucleotides read TGTGCCAGCAGTGACTACTACAATGAGCAGTTCTTC.

This chain uses TRBV11-2 with TRBJ2-1, with D unclear. The CDR3 runs 11 residues. Germline V lookup: CDR1 SGHAT, CDR2 FQNNGV. V gave up 1 base and J gave up 12 bases, with 7 bases separating them. The CDR3 DNA reads as TGTGCCAGCAGCTTAGCAGCCCTGCAGTTCTTC. This sequence encodes CASSLAALQFF.